This T cell receptor (beta chain) emerged from a study of blood T cell repertoires in COVID-19. Whole-study context: Specimens from acute and convalescent COVID-19 originated in the United States, Italy and Spain. In each case, the material was cDNA or gDNA derived from T cells, B-cell-depleted T cells, or PBMCs.

In the authors' methods: From reference gene primer amplification, estimates of nucleated cell counts were derived. Measured with immunoSEQ multiplex PCR; TCRdb has only the in-frame clones, and not every one. V, J and clone size derive from that table, while D and trimming were established from the DNA sequence. The sample shows approximately 97,000 clones, around 87% of them seen only once. The source is a human donor in a cohort sampled during active COVID-19. Sample: peripheral blood.

The CDR3 sequence: CASNPGQGILWPQHF. The CDR3 DNA is TGTGCCAGCAACCCGGGACAGGGGATCCTTTGGCCCCAGCATTTT. The V gene is TRBV2, the J gene TRBJ1-5, with 10 bases that match TRBD1. This CDR3 has 15 residues. V was pared by 7 bases and J by 9 bases, with 12 bases of the junction left unmatched. Per germline, CDR1 SNHLY and CDR2 FYNNEI.